Following are 16 T cell receptor beta chains from one sample sequenced in a study of blood T cell repertoires in COVID-19 (dated by TCRdb to 2019 to 2021). Library preparation was by the immunoSEQ multiplex PCR assay. TCRdb mirrors the immuneACCESS table, restricted to in-frame sequences. Some clones are absent from its copies; in checked studies, under half trace to an unresolved V gene, and the reason for the others is unknown. Counted in this sample were under 350,000 clones; approximately 88% of them appeared once. The ten largest clones capture around 2% of the sample. Sequenced input: peripheral blood. The source of these receptors is a middle-aged man with acute or convalescent COVID-19.

This CDR3 is CASSPPRGAFGANVLTF. The DNA for the CDR3 is TGTGCCAGCAGCCCCCCCCGCGGGGCGTTTGGGGCCAACGTCCTGACTTTC. This sequence joins TRBV7-9 and TRBJ2-6; possible D gene TRBD2, 6 bases. Between the trimmed V and J ends, which lost 5 bases and 3 bases, there was a span of 17 bases. Germline lookup yields CDR1 SEHNR and CDR2 FQNEAQ (reference sequence). The CDR3 contains 17 residues.

V is TRBV13 and J is TRBJ2-7; D gene uncertain. The CDR3 contains 13 residues. Deletions cut 0 bases from V and 2 bases from J, with 5 bases between. From germline, CDR1 is PRHDT and CDR2 FYEKMQ (reference sequence). The CDR3: CASSLGRAYEQYF. For the CDR3, the DNA is TGTGCCAGCAGCTTAGGCCGGGCCTACGAGCAGTACTTC.

The chain couples TRBV2 to TRBJ1-1, with D possibly matching TRBD1 (5 bases). Germline V gives CDR1 SNHLY, CDR2 FYNNEI. V was pared by 6 bases and J by 1 base, with 9 bases between. There are 13 residues in the CDR3. CDR3 region: CASRLTENTEAFF. DNA of the CDR3: TGTGCCAGCAGACTGACAGAGAACACTGAAGCTTTCTTT.

This clone was observed a single time. The CDR3 here is CASSPGGLLAGVSYQETQYF. In DNA form, the CDR3 reads TGCGCCAGCAGTCCCGGGGGCCTACTAGCGGGGGTCTCGTACCAAGAGACCCAGTACTTC. The chain carries TRBV10-1 and TRBJ2-5; 11 nucleotides align to TRBD2. Trimming removed 5 bases from V and 0 bases from J; junction bases left unmatched: 17. This CDR3 has 20 amino acids. Looked up from germline, CDR1 is WNHNN and CDR2 is SYGVQD (reference sequence).

The chain combines TRBV2 with TRBJ1-5; D might be TRBD1 (6 bases). The V and J ends lost 2 bases and 5 bases respectively, with 10 bases between them. This CDR3 contains 14 residues. In germline, CDR1 is SNHLY, CDR2 FYNNEI. CDR3 coding DNA: TGTGCCAGCAGTGAACGGGCAGGGGATCAGCCCCAGCATTTT. This translates into CASSERAGDQPQHF.

The gene calls are TRBV12-3 or TRBV12-4 and TRBJ1-2; the D is unclear. The CDR3 runs 13 residues. V was clipped by 6 bases and J by 2 bases, with 10 bases between them. CDR3 sequence reads: CASSPYSNYGYTF. CDR3 nucleotides: TGTGCCAGCAGCCCGTACTCGAACTATGGCTACACCTTC.

The J gene is TRBJ2-5, the V gene TRBV24-1, with a tentative D call TRBD2 (5 bases). The CDR3 sequence is 14 residues long. V dropped 3 bases and J dropped 4 bases, with 11 bases sitting between them. CDR1 KGHDR and CDR2 SFDVKD come from the germline V gene. CDR3 region: CATSDRRRGETQYF. As DNA, the CDR3 is TGTGCCACCAGTGATAGGAGGCGAGGAGAGACCCAGTACTTC.

The rearrangement joins TRBV29-1 to TRBJ1-5; D not resolved. The CDR3 sequence is 11 residues long. Trimming shortened V by 4 bases and J by 3 bases, and 4 bases separated the two germline ends. CDR1 is SQVTM and CDR2 is ANQGSEA in the germline V gene. The CDR3 region has the DNA TGCAGCGTTGTCTCCAATCAGCCCCAGCATTTT. This codes for CSVVSNQPQHF.

The chain couples TRBV19 to TRBJ2-7; possibly TRBD2 for D (6 bases). Germline assignment: CDR1 LNHDA and CDR2 SQIVND (reference sequence). This CDR3 region has 12 residues. Between the trimmed V and J ends, which lost 5 bases and 3 bases, there was a span of 8 bases. The CDR3 region is CASSDGGYEQYF. CDR3 DNA sequence: TGTGCCAGTAGTGACGGGGGCTACGAGCAGTACTTC.

This chain uses TRBV7-2 with TRBJ1-2; D may be TRBD1 (5 bases). Germline V gene lookup returns CDR1 SGHTA and CDR2 FQGNSA. V was pared by 6 bases and J by 5 bases, with 22 bases between. CDR3 length: 16 amino acids. CDR3 nucleotides: TGTGCCAGCAGTAAAGAGGTGGCAGGGAGGAGGTATGGCTACACCTTC. It codes for CASSKEVAGRRYGYTF. Based on the CDR3 plus reference TRBV7-2 and TRBJ1-2, the full variable domain is GAGVSQSPSNKVTEKGKDVELRCDPISGHTALYWYRQSLGQGLEFLIYFQGNSAPDKSGLPSDRFSAERTGGSVSTLTIQRTQQEDSAVYLCASSKEVAGRRYGYTFGSGTRLTVV.

Comment on this clone: The junction departs from germline at one end; a sequencing error may be responsible. The gene calls are TRBV3-1 (or the pseudogene TRBV3-2) and TRBJ1-6; 8 nucleotides line up with TRBD1. Germline V gene lookup returns CDR1 LGHDT and CDR2 YNNKEL (reference sequence). The CDR3 has 17 amino acids. CDR3 in amino acids: CASSPRQGWGVNPPLHF. CDR3 sequence (DNA): TGTGCCAGCAGCCCCCGACAGGGGTGGGGGGTTAATCCACCCCTCCACTTT.

This chain connects TRBV18 to TRBJ1-1; maybe TRBD1 (5 bases). Germline loops: CDR1 KGHSH, CDR2 LQKENI. The V gene lost 4 bases and the J gene lost 5 bases, with 11 bases spanning the gap. This CDR3 has 13 amino acids. The CDR3 nucleotides read TGTGCCAGCTCACTTCAACAGGCGACTGAAGCTTTCTTT. Its protein is CASSLQQATEAFF.

The count of this clone is one. This chain connects TRBV7-3 to TRBJ2-1, with 7 bases identical to TRBD2. The CDR3 runs 16 residues. The V segment lost 5 bases and the J segment 8 bases; nucleotides outside the gene matches: 15. CDR1 is SGHTA and CDR2 is FQGTGA in the germline V gene. CDR3 residues: CASSQPGGPTVHEQFF. CDR3 DNA: TGTGCCAGCAGCCAACCGGGGGGACCTACAGTCCATGAGCAGTTCTTC. Combining the CDR3 with reference TRBV7-3 and TRBJ2-1 gives the whole variable domain GAGVSQTPSNKVTEKGKYVELRCDPISGHTALYWYRQSLGQGPEFLIYFQGTGAADDSGLPNDRFFAVRPEGSVSTLKIQRTERGDSAVYLCASSQPGGPTVHEQFFGPGTRLTVL.

This sequence joins TRBV10-3 and TRBJ2-2, with 7 bases matching TRBD2. The CDR3 covers 16 residues. In germline, CDR1 is ENHRY, CDR2 SYGVKD. Trimming took 0 bases from V and 5 from J; bases not matched to a gene: 6. The CDR3 DNA sequence: TGTGCCATCAGTGAGTCGGGCGGGGGAGTAACCGGGGAGCTGTTTTTT. It specifies CAISESGGGVTGELFF.

CDR3 DNA: TGTGCCAGCAGTCCGCGGGACAGCCTGAATGAAAAACTGTTTTTT. Its translation: CASSPRDSLNEKLFF. The chain couples TRBV27 to TRBJ1-4, with 7 bases aligning to TRBD1. CDR1 is MNHEY and CDR2 is SMNVEV in the germline V gene (reference sequence). After removal of 5 bases from V and 5 bases from J, the junction contained 8 bases not matched to a gene. CDR3 length equals 15 residues. Variable domain in full (rest from reference TRBV27 and TRBJ1-4): EAQVTQNPRYLITVTGKKLTVTCSQNMNHEYMSWYRQDPGLGLRQIYYSMNVEVTDKGDVPEGYKVSRKEKRNFPLILESPSPNQTSLYFCASSPRDSLNEKLFFGSGTQLSVL.

V is TRBV11-1 and J is TRBJ2-3; no reliable D call. Per the germline V gene, CDR1 is SGHAT and CDR2 is FQDESV (reference sequence). The CDR3 has 13 residues. With 2 bases removed from V and 5 bases from J, the gap between germline ends came to 8 bases. The DNA for the CDR3 is TGTGCCAGCAGCTTAAATTCGTTAGATACGCAGTATTTT. Protein sequence: CASSLNSLDTQYF.